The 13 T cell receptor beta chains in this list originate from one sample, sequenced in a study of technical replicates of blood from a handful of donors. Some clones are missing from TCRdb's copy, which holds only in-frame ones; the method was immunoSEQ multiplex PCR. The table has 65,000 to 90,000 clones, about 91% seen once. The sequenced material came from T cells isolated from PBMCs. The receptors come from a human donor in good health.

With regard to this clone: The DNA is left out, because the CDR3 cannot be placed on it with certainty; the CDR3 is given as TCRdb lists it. CDR3 loop: CASSQDWGLGTLF. V usage is TRBV4-2 and J usage is TRBJ2-1; the tabulated D call, TRBD1, remains unverified against the DNA. Counting both end residues, the CDR3 totals 13 amino acids. Germline CDR1 reads LGHNA; CDR2 reads YNFKEQ.

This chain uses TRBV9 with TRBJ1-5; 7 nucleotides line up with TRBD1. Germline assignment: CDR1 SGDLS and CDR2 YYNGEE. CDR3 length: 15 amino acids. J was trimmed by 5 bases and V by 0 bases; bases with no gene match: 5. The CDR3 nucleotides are TGTGCCAGCAGCGTAGCTGAGGGGGCGGATCAGCCCCAGCATTTT. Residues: CASSVAEGADQPQHF.

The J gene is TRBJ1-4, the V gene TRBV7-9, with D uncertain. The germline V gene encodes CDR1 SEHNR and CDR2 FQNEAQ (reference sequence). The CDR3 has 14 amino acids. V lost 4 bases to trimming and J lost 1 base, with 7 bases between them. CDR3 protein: CASSSVGTNEKLFF. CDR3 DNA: TGTGCCAGCAGCTCCGTCGGAACTAATGAAAAACTGTTTTTT.

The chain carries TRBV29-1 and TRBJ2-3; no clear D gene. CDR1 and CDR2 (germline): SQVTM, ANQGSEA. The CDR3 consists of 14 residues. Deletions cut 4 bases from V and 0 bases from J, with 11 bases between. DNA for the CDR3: TGCAGCGTTGCAGCGTCGCCTAGCACAGATACGCAGTATTTT. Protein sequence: CSVAASPSTDTQYF.

The CDR3 sequence is CASSPAGVEADTQYF. The CDR3 bases are TGTGCCAGCAGCCCCGCAGGGGTGGAGGCAGATACGCAGTATTTT. The V and J genes are TRBV7-8 and TRBJ2-3; D may be TRBD1 (6 bases). The germline CDR1 and CDR2 sequences are SGHVS and FQNEAQ. The V end lost 5 bases, the J end lost 4 bases, and 16 bases lay between the germline ends. The CDR3 length is 15 residues. Looking up the rest from reference TRBV7-8 and TRBJ2-3 gives the full variable domain: GAGVSQSPRYKVAKRGQDVALRCDPISGHVSLFWYQQALGQGPEFLTYFQNEAQLDKSGLPSDRFFAERPEGSVSTLKIQRTQQEDSAVYLCASSPAGVEADTQYFGPGTRLTVL.

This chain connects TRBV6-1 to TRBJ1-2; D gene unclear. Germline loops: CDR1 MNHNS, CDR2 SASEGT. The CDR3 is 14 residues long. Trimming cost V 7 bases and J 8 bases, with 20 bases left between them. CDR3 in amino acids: CASIRGRGVSGYTF. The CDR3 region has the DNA TGTGCCAGCATCAGAGGACGGGGAGTTTCAGGCTACACCTTC.

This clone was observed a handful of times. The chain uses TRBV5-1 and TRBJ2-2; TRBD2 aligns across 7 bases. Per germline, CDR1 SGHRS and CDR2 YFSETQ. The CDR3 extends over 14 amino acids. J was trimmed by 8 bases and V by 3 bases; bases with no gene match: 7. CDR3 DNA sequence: TGCGCCAGCAGCTCCGAGGGGAGGGCTGGGGAGCTGTTTTTT. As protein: CASSSEGRAGELFF.

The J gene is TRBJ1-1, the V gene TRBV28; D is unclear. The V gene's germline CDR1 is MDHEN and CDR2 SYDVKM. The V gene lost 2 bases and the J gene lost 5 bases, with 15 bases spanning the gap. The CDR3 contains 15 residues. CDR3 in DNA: TGTGCCAGCAGTTTAGGCCGGAAACGGGATACTGAAGCTTTCTTT. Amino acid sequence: CASSLGRKRDTEAFF.

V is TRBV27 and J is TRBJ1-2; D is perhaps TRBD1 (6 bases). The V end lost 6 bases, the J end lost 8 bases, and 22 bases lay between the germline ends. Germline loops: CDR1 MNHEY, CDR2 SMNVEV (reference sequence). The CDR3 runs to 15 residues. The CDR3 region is CASRPDRPLIRGYTF. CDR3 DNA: TGTGCCAGCAGACCGGACAGACCTCTGATTCGGGGCTACACCTTC.

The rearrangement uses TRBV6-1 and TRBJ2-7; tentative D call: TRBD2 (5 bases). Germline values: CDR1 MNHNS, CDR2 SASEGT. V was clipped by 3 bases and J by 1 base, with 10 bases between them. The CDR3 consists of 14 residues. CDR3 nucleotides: TGTGCCAGCAGTGATCGAGGGTGGTCCTACGAGCAGTACTTC. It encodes CASSDRGWSYEQYF.

CDR3 protein: CASSQAVFDQPQHF. In DNA form, the CDR3 reads TGTGCCAGCAGCCAAGCAGTATTTGATCAGCCCCAGCATTTT. The chain employs TRBV4-2 and TRBJ1-5; D is uncertain. The CDR3 has 14 residues. Germline CDR1 reads LGHNA; CDR2 reads YNFKEQ. Trimming took 1 base from V and 5 from J, leaving 9 bases between them.

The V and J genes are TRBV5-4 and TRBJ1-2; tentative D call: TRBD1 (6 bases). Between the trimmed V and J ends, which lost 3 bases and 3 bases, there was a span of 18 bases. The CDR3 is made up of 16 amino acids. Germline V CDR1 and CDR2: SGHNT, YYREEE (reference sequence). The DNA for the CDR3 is TGTGCCAGCAGCTCTGGATCTCAGGGGTGGCACTATGGCTACACCTTC. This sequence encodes CASSSGSQGWHYGYTF.

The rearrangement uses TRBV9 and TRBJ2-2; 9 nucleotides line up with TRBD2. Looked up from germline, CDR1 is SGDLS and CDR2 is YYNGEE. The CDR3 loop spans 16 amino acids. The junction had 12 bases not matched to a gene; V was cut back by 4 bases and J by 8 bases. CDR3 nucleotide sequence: TGTGCCAGCAGCCCACCGGCTAGCGGGGCTTGGGGGGAGCTGTTTTTT. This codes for CASSPPASGAWGELFF.